This passage covers 19 T cell receptor beta chains from one sample sequenced in a study of tumor-infiltrating lymphocytes in primary liver carcinoma. The source of the blood RNA was unsorted whole blood, and germline DNA was extracted as well. Using a constant-region primer together with ProtoScript II reverse transcriptase, TCR beta cDNA was made from about 500 ng of total RNA. ARM-PCR, slightly modified, supplied the TCR beta libraries through three nested multiplex PCR rounds. For approximately 9 cycles apiece, the opening two PCR rounds ran with TRBV1-TRBV30 forward primers and a C-beta reverse primer. TCRdb reanalysed the multiplex PCR reads using MiXCR and keeps one entry per CDR3 protein. The sample contains 180,000 or so distinct CDR3 sequences, about 60% of which appear only once. Material for sequencing was peripheral blood. The receptors shown here come from a middle-aged man with primary liver carcinoma and hepatitis B virus infection.

This clonotype has a single count. The chain links TRBV6-6 to TRBJ2-3; D not resolved. Germline values: CDR1 MNHNY, CDR2 SVGAGI (reference sequence). V lost 2 bases to trimming and J lost 1 base, with 10 bases between them. The CDR3 totals 15 residues. The CDR3 nucleotides are TGTGCCAGCAGTTACCCCACGTCGGGCACAGATACGCAGTATTTT. Its translation is CASSYPTSGTDTQYF.

This clonotype was seen a handful of times. The gene calls are TRBV6-2 or TRBV6-3 and TRBJ2-1, with D perhaps matching TRBD1 (6 bases). Germline V CDR1 and CDR2: MNHEY, SVGEGT. There are 13 residues in the CDR3. Between the trimmed V and J ends, which lost 6 bases and 4 bases, there was a span of 10 bases. CDR3 protein: CASSWTEYNEQFF. The CDR3 DNA reads as TGTGCCAGCAGCTGGACAGAATACAATGAGCAGTTCTTC.

This clonotype was observed a few times. V and J are TRBV6-5 and TRBJ2-3; D possibly corresponds to TRBD1 (6 bases). Trimming removed 0 bases at V and 2 bases at J, with 9 bases between. CDR1 is MNHEY and CDR2 is SVGAGI in the germline V gene. This CDR3 has 15 residues. CDR3 amino acids: CASSYSGTITDTQYF. The CDR3, as DNA: TGTGCCAGCAGTTACTCCGGGACAATCACAGATACGCAGTATTTT.

This clonotype was detected a few times. The rearrangement links TRBV6-2 or TRBV6-3 to TRBJ2-3, with unresolved D. Looked up from germline, CDR1 is MNHEY and CDR2 is SVGEGT. V dropped 0 bases and J dropped 6 bases, with 13 bases sitting between them. The CDR3 consists of 15 residues. CDR3 nucleotides: TGTGCCAGCAGTTACTCGTTCTCCCGCAGGGATACGCAGTATTTT. This gives the protein CASSYSFSRRDTQYF.

As concerns this clonotype: The final CDR3 position lacks the conserved phenylalanine or tryptophan, pointing to a likely read error. The gene calls are TRBV6-5 and TRBJ1-6, with a weak D call TRBD1 (6 bases). Deletions cut 5 bases from V and 10 bases from J, with 21 bases between. The CDR3 covers 16 residues. Germline CDR1 reads MNHEY; CDR2 reads SVGAGI. The CDR3 DNA sequence: TGTGCCAGCAGTAACCTTCGAACAGGGTTGAGCTCACCCCTCCACTTG. Protein: CASSNLRTGLSSPLHL.

On this clonotype itself: One junction end disagrees with the germline gene, perhaps due to a read error. This rearrangement joins TRBV11-2 to TRBJ2-7; TRBD2 might be the D (5 bases). This CDR3 region has 15 residues. Germline lookup yields CDR1 SGHAT and CDR2 FQNNGV. Here the CDR3 DNA reads TGTGCCAGTAGCTTAGCCTACGGGGAAAGCTACGAGCGGTACTTC. Translating gives CASSLAYGESYERYF.

V usage is TRBV6-1 and J usage is TRBJ2-1, with TRBD1 identical over 9 bases. Germline V gives CDR1 MNHNS, CDR2 SASEGT. After removal of 6 bases from V and 10 bases from J, the junction contained 22 bases not matched to a gene. The CDR3 runs to 18 residues. The CDR3 sequence is CASSIYSQGAISLSEQFF. CDR3 in DNA: TGTGCCAGCAGCATCTACTCACAGGGGGCCATCTCGTTATCCGAGCAGTTCTTC.

On this clonotype itself: A much larger clone lies a single base off, so this may be a read error. V is TRBV10-2 and J is TRBJ2-1, with D perhaps TRBD1 or TRBD2 (5 bases each). V lost 8 bases and J 14 bases, leaving 7 bases between the germline ends. CDR3 length: 8 residues. Germline V gives CDR1 WSHSY, CDR2 SAAADI. DNA of the CDR3: TGCGCCAGCGGGGGAAAGTTCTTC. As protein: CASGGKFF.

The chain's CDR3 is CASSLARYTDEQFF. The CDR3, as DNA: TGTGCCAGCAGCTTAGCGCGATATACGGATGAGCAGTTCTTC. The chain uses TRBV7-9 and TRBJ2-1, with D hard to call. The length of the CDR3 is 14 residues. Germline loops: CDR1 SEHNR, CDR2 FQNEAQ (reference sequence). Trimming stripped 0 bases from V and 8 bases from J, with 11 bases between.

A word on this clonotype: Mismatch with germline at one junction end may stem from a read error. The J gene is TRBJ2-7, the V gene TRBV11-2, with D perhaps matching TRBD2 (5 bases). The length of the CDR3 is 15 residues. CDR1 is SGHAT and CDR2 is FQNNGV in the germline V gene. CDR3 amino acids: CANNLAYGVCYDQYF. Written as DNA, the CDR3 is TGTGCCAACAACTTAGCGTACGGAGTTTGCTACGATCAGTACTTC.

This clonotype is a singleton in its sample. A clone one base away is much larger, so this may be a read error. The chain combines TRBV11-2 with TRBJ2-1; D is perhaps TRBD1 (6 bases). CDR3 length equals 15 residues. Germline CDR1 SGHAT, CDR2 FQNNGV. This CDR3 is CAGSLVGRGYNEQFF. In DNA form, the CDR3 reads TGTGCCGGCAGCTTAGTTGGCAGGGGATACAATGAGCAGTTCTTC.

The chain combines TRBV14 with TRBJ1-3; no clear D. Germline V gene data show CDR1 as SGHDN and CDR2 as FVKESK. Trimming removed 3 bases from V and 1 base from J, with 10 bases in between. The CDR3 runs 15 residues. This CDR3 is CASSHSLYSGNTIYF. CDR3 nucleotides: TGTGCCAGCAGCCACAGCCTCTATTCTGGAAACACCATATATTTT.

V usage is TRBV7-9 and J usage is TRBJ2-5; unclear D gene. Between the trimmed V and J ends, which lost 8 bases and 2 bases, there was a span of 15 bases. CDR1 and CDR2 (germline): SEHNR, FQNEAQ (reference sequence). The CDR3 consists of 14 residues. The CDR3: CASGRGLGQETQYF. The CDR3 region has the DNA TGTGCCAGCGGCCGAGGTCTGGGACAAGAGACCCAGTACTTC.

In regard to this clonotype: The CDR3 carries no conserved terminal phenylalanine or tryptophan, so it likely arises from a read error. The V gene is TRBV12-3 or TRBV12-4, the J gene TRBJ2-1; D is unresolved. The CDR3 has 13 amino acids. The ends were cut back, 3 bases at V and 8 bases at J, with 11 bases in the middle. CDR3 bases: TGTGCCAGCAGTTTGCGTAGCAACTATGAGCAGTTCTTA. This codes for CASSLRSNYEQFL.

CDR3 loop: CASNLLAGGITDTQYF. The CDR3, as DNA: TGTGCCAGCAACCTGCTAGCGGGAGGGATCACAGATACGCAGTATTTT. The chain employs TRBV11-2 and TRBJ2-3; 12 bases align to TRBD2. The V and J ends lost 7 bases and 2 bases, in that order; junction bases with no gene match: 7. CDR3 length: 16 amino acids. Germline V gives CDR1 SGHAT, CDR2 FQNNGV.

This clonotype came up a few times. V is TRBV29-1 and J is TRBJ2-1, with 7 bases identical to TRBD2. J was trimmed by 4 bases and V by 4 bases; bases with no gene match: 10. The CDR3 loop spans 15 amino acids. Germline values: CDR1 SQVTM, CDR2 ANQGSEA. As DNA, the CDR3 is TGCAGCGTTGCTGGGGCGGGAGCGGTGTACAATGAGCAGTTCTTC. Protein: CSVAGAGAVYNEQFF.

This clonotype occurred a few times. The rearrangement joins TRBV7-8 to TRBJ2-5; tentatively, D is TRBD2 (7 bases). CDR1 is SGHVS, CDR2 FQNEAQ, per germline. The ends were cut back, 5 bases at V and 5 bases at J, with 18 bases in the middle. CDR3 length: 15 amino acids. The CDR3 nucleotides read TGTGCCAGCAGCGAACTCCTAGGGGGGGGTGAGACCCAGTACTTC. Its translation: CASSELLGGGETQYF.

This clonotype showed up just once. At one end, the junction sequence differs from germline, possibly due to a read error. The CDR3 protein is CASSLEDWQFETGELFF. The CDR3 DNA sequence: TGTGCAAGCAGCTTAGAGGATTGGCAATTCGAGACCGGGGAGCTGTTTTTT. The V gene is TRBV7-9, the J gene TRBJ2-2; no firm D call. The CDR3 is 17 residues long. Germline-derived CDR1 and CDR2 are SEHNR and FQNEAQ (reference sequence).

With respect to this clonotype: At one end, the junction sequence differs from germline, possibly due to a read error. The gene calls are TRBV14 and TRBJ1-1, with 10 bases fitting TRBD1. Germline CDR1 SGHDN, CDR2 FVKESK. This CDR3 is built from 15 residues. The CDR3 nucleotides read TGTGTCAGCAGCCAAACCTCCTGGGACAGGGGTACAGCTTTCTTT. Its translation is CVSSQTSWDRGTAFF.